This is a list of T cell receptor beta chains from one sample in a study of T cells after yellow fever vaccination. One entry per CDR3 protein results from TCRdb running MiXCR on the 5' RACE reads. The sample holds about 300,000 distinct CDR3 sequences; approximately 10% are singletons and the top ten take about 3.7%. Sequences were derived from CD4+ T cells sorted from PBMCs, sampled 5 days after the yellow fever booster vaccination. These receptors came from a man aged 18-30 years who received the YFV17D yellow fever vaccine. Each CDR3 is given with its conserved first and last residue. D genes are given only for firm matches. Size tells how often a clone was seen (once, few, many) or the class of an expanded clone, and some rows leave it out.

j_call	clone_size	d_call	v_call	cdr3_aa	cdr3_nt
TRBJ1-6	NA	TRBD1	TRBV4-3	CASSLPGTGVRDSPLHF	TGCGCCAGCAGCCTCCCCGGGACAGGGGTTCGGGATTCACCCCTCCACTTT
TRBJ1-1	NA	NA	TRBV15	CATSRDPGANTEAFF	TGTGCCACCAGCAGAGATCCAGGGGCCAACACTGAAGCTTTCTTT
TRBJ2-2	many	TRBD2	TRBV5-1	CASSRGLAGATNTGELFF	TGCGCCAGCAGCCGGGGACTAGCGGGGGCCACGAACACCGGGGAGCTGTTTTTT
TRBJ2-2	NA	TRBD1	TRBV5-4	CASGLQGPGELLF	TGTGCCAGCGGGTTACAGGGGCCCGGGGAGCTGCTTTTT
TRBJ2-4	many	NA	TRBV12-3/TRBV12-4	CASRNNLNIQYF	TGTGCCAGCAGAAATAACCTAAACATTCAGTACTTC
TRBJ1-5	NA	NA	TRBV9	CASSVFPELGQPQHF	TGTGCCAGCAGCGTATTTCCCGAGCTGGGGCAGCCCCAGCATTTT
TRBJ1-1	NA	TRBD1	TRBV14	CASSQLDRANTEAFF	TGTGCCAGCAGCCAATTGGACAGGGCGAACACTGAAGCTTTCTTT
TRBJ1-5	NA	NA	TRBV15	CATSRRDSNQPQHF	TGTGCCACCAGCAGGAGGGATAGCAATCAGCCCCAGCATTTT
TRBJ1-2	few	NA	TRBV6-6	CASSYSGGPDYGYTF	TGTGCCAGCAGTTACTCAGGGGGGCCCGACTATGGCTACACCTTC
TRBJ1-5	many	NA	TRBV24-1	CATSERSGNQPQHF	TGTGCCACCAGTGAGCGTAGCGGGAATCAGCCCCAGCATTTT
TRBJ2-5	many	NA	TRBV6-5	CASSYGGTQYF	TGTGCCAGCAGTTATGGGGGGACCCAGTACTTC